The 21 T cell receptor beta chains given below trace back to one sample, sequenced in a study of OX40 agonist ivuxolimab in advanced cancers. Clones were read by immunoSEQ multiplex PCR, and TCRdb kept only the in-frame ones, dropping some. The data show some 100,000 clones, about 84% seen once. This material consisted of CD4+ or CD8+ T cells sorted from blood, taken in a trial of the OX40 agonist ivuxolimab. All receptors come from an adult with an advanced solid tumor such as melanoma, head and neck, liver or kidney cancer.

CDR3 in DNA: TGTGCCAGCAGCTTAGGACTTTTCACCGACTCTTACGAGCAGTACTTC. This translates into CASSLGLFTDSYEQYF. The chain combines TRBV7-8 with TRBJ2-7; D is ambiguous. The CDR3 contains 16 residues. Germline loops: CDR1 SGHVS, CDR2 FQNEAQ. With 1 base removed from V and 4 bases from J, the gap between germline ends came to 17 bases.

This chain links TRBV6-1 with TRBJ1-2; 7 nucleotides align to TRBD1. J gave up 6 bases and V 11 bases, and 18 bases lay outside the gene matches. CDR1 and CDR2 from the germline V gene are MNHNS and SASEGT. This CDR3 region has 15 residues. The CDR3 reads CAGHRASEGADGYTF. The CDR3 coding sequence is TGTGCCGGCCACCGTGCCTCAGAGGGGGCTGATGGCTACACCTTC.

V gene TRBV6-5 combines with J gene TRBJ1-2; D is perhaps TRBD1 (5 bases). V dropped 6 bases and J dropped 8 bases, with 22 bases sitting between them. This CDR3 comprises 15 residues. CDR1 is MNHEY, CDR2 SVGAGI, per germline. The DNA of the CDR3 is TGTGCCAGCAGGGGACTTGACCAGGCGTGGATCGGCTACACCTTC. Residues: CASRGLDQAWIGYTF.

The chain has TRBV6-5 and TRBJ2-7, with a tentative D call TRBD1 (8 bases). CDR1 is MNHEY, CDR2 SVGAGI, per germline. The ends were cut back, 5 bases at V and 3 bases at J, with 17 bases in the middle. CDR3 length: 15 amino acids. The DNA for the CDR3 is TGTGCCAGCAGTCAGGGGGCGGGGGCTGTCTACGAGCAGTACTTC. It translates to CASSQGAGAVYEQYF.

The genes are TRBV27 and TRBJ2-5, with TRBD2 matching over 10 bases. Germline loops: CDR1 MNHEY, CDR2 SMNVEV (reference sequence). CDR3 size: 19 residues. Trimming took 1 base from V and 2 from J; bases not matched to a gene: 13. The CDR3 nucleotides read TGTGCCAGCAGTTTATATCCAACTAGCGGGGTTCTGACGCAAGAGACCCAGTACTTC. It encodes CASSLYPTSGVLTQETQYF.

V and J are TRBV7-9 and TRBJ2-7, with D perhaps TRBD1 or TRBD2 (5 bases each). The CDR3 contains 13 residues. The V end was cut by 3 bases, the J end by 7 bases, with 13 bases between. The germline V gene encodes CDR1 SEHNR and CDR2 FQNEAQ (reference sequence). DNA for the CDR3: TGTGCCAGCAGCTTCCCGTTGGGGGAAGAGCAGTACTTC. Amino acids: CASSFPLGEEQYF. The whole variable domain, remainder taken from reference TRBV7-9 and TRBJ2-7, is DTGVSQNPRHKITKRGQNVTFRCDPISEHNRLYWYRQTLGQGPEFLTYFQNEAQLEKSRLLSDRFSAERPKGSFSTLEIQRTEQGDSAMYLCASSFPLGEEQYFGPGTRLTVT.

This clone has a handful of counts. Its ends do not fully match the called genes, so a read error is possible. V usage is TRBV4-2 and J usage is TRBJ1-4, with D perhaps TRBD1 (5 bases). This CDR3 comprises 16 residues. The germline gives CDR1 LGHNA, CDR2 YNFKEQ. For the CDR3, the DNA is TGTGCCAGCAGCGAAGAACAGAGGGGCGCGAAGGAAAAACTGTTTTTT. This encodes CASSEEQRGAKEKLFF.

This sequence joins TRBV6-6 and TRBJ1-1; D not resolved. There are 14 residues in the CDR3. Germline CDR1 reads MNHNY; CDR2 reads SVGAGI (reference sequence). V was pared by 6 bases and J by 1 base, with 12 bases between. As DNA, the CDR3 is TGTGCCAGCAGAGGACTTCAGCCGAACACTGAAGCTTTCTTT. It translates to CASRGLQPNTEAFF.

This chain uses TRBV28 with TRBJ2-7; the D is unclear. Germline loops: CDR1 MDHEN, CDR2 SYDVKM. The CDR3 is 13 residues long. The ends were cut back, 4 bases at V and 6 bases at J, with 13 bases in the middle. CDR3 coding DNA: TGTGCCAGCAGTTCTAGTGTTCCAACCGAGCAGTACTTC. Amino acid sequence: CASSSSVPTEQYF. Using reference TRBV28 and TRBJ2-7 for the parts outside the CDR3, the full variable domain is DVKVTQSSRYLVKRTGEKVFLECVQDMDHENMFWYRQDPGLGLRLIYFSYDVKMKEKGDIPEGYSVSREKKERFSLILESASTNQTSMYLCASSSSVPTEQYFGPGTRLTVT.

This clone came up a few times. This chain connects TRBV4-1 to TRBJ2-4; tentatively, D is TRBD2 (6 bases). Germline assignment: CDR1 MGHRA and CDR2 YSYEKL. This CDR3 comprises 15 residues. Trimming removed 0 bases at V and 7 bases at J, with 13 bases between. CDR3 residues: CASSQDRDSLNIQYF. DNA for the CDR3: TGCGCCAGCAGCCAAGATCGGGACTCCCTGAACATTCAGTACTTC.

This clone came up once. This chain uses TRBV5-6 with TRBJ2-5; TRBD1 or TRBD2 may be the D gene (6 bases each). The DNA end favors TRBJ2-7, so the J call may be wrong. The CDR3 consists of 16 residues. The V gene's germline CDR1 is SGHDT and CDR2 YYEEEE. The CDR3 sequence is CASSLVGGPSLYEQYF. CDR3 nucleotide sequence: TGTGCCAGCAGCTTGGTTGGGGGGCCGTCTTTGTACGAGCAGTACTTC.

V usage is TRBV6-5 and J usage is TRBJ1-2; D possibly corresponds to TRBD1 (5 bases). Trimming cost V 5 bases and J 6 bases, with 16 bases left between them. There are 14 residues in the CDR3. The germline V gene encodes CDR1 MNHEY and CDR2 SVGAGI. CDR3 in DNA: TGTGCCAGCAGTCGGTTCACAGGCCTGGATGGCTACACCTTC. As protein: CASSRFTGLDGYTF.

The chain links TRBV9 to TRBJ2-3; TRBD2 matches 16 bases. The CDR3 loop spans 18 amino acids. V shed 0 bases and J 4 bases; nucleotides not matched to a gene: 5. Looked up from germline, CDR1 is SGDLS and CDR2 is YYNGEE. DNA for the CDR3: TGTGCCAGCAGCGTAGCGGGGACTAGCGGGGGGGCGGCAGATACGCAGTATTTT. Translated, it gives CASSVAGTSGGAADTQYF.

The CDR3 reads CASSFGQKDQPQHF. CDR3 sequence (DNA): TGTGCCAGCAGCTTTGGACAAAAAGATCAGCCCCAGCATTTT. The chain joins TRBV7-2 to TRBJ1-5; D might be TRBD1 (5 bases). Looked up from germline, CDR1 is SGHTA and CDR2 is FQGNSA. V shed 3 bases and J shed 5 bases, with 11 bases lying between them. The CDR3 totals 14 residues.

The V gene is TRBV6-6, the J gene TRBJ1-2, with D perhaps TRBD1 (6 bases). Trimming removed 4 bases at V and 7 bases at J, with 13 bases between. From germline, CDR1 is MNHNY and CDR2 SVGAGI (reference sequence). The CDR3 loop spans 13 amino acids. CDR3 sequence: CASSSPDSSGYTF. In nucleotides, the CDR3 is TGTGCCAGCAGTTCACCGGACAGTAGTGGCTACACCTTC.

J is TRBJ2-1 and V is TRBV9, with 7 bases aligning to TRBD2. Germline V gives CDR1 SGDLS, CDR2 YYNGEE. The J segment lost 6 bases and the V segment lost 6 bases, leaving 9 bases of the junction unmatched. CDR3 length: 14 residues. The CDR3 coding sequence is TGTGCCAGCAACAATGGGGGGAGGGGCAATGAGCAGTTCTTC. Translation: CASNNGGRGNEQFF. The full variable domain, in which reference TRBV9 and TRBJ2-1 provide the parts outside the CDR3, is DSGVTQTPKHLITATGQRVTLRCSPRSGDLSVYWYQQSLDQGLQFLIQYYNGEERAKGNILERFSAQQFPDLHSELNLSSLELGDSALYFCASNNGGRGNEQFFGPGTRLTVL.

The V call is TRBV27, the J call TRBJ2-1; 15 bases fit TRBD2. Germline V gene data show CDR1 as MNHEY and CDR2 as SMNVEV (reference sequence). V gave up 2 bases and J gave up 0 bases; unmatched junction bases: 5. This CDR3 comprises 19 residues. This CDR3 reads CASSLGGLAGGRSYNEQFF. For the CDR3, the DNA is TGTGCCAGCAGTTTAGGTGGACTAGCGGGAGGGCGCTCCTACAATGAGCAGTTCTTC.

The V and J genes are TRBV27 and TRBJ1-1; D unclear. V lost 3 bases and J lost 2, with 22 bases in between. Germline V gene data show CDR1 as MNHEY and CDR2 as SMNVEV (reference sequence). The CDR3 has 18 residues. Written as DNA, the CDR3 is TGTGCCAGCAGTTTGAGGGATGGCGGCAGTCGTCTAAACACTGAAGCTTTCTTT. Amino acid sequence: CASSLRDGGSRLNTEAFF.

The chain joins TRBV7-3 to TRBJ2-6; D perhaps matches TRBD2 (7 bases). V was trimmed by 3 bases and J by 1 base, leaving 19 bases between them. The germline gives CDR1 SGHTA, CDR2 FQGTGA. The CDR3 has 19 residues. The CDR3 coding sequence is TGTGCCAGCAGCTTTGTTATAGGCGGGGGCGCATCTGGGGCCAACGTCCTGACTTTC. Protein product: CASSFVIGGGASGANVLTF.

V and J are TRBV29-1 and TRBJ2-7; 8 bases align to TRBD2. In germline, CDR1 is SQVTM, CDR2 ANQGSEA. Trimming removed 5 bases from V and 0 bases from J; junction bases left unmatched: 9. CDR3 length equals 15 residues. This chain's CDR3 is CSVNLREGSSYEQYF. CDR3 coding DNA: TGCAGCGTTAACCTCCGGGAGGGTAGCTCCTACGAGCAGTACTTC.

The chain employs TRBV6-5 and TRBJ2-3; 7 bases match TRBD2. This CDR3 comprises 15 residues. Looked up from germline, CDR1 is MNHEY and CDR2 is SVGAGI. V trimming: 7 bases; J trimming: 5 bases; junction bases outside the gene matches: 12. This CDR3 is CASIRSSGDLDTQYF. CDR3 sequence (DNA): TGTGCCAGCATAAGATCCAGCGGGGATTTAGATACGCAGTATTTT.